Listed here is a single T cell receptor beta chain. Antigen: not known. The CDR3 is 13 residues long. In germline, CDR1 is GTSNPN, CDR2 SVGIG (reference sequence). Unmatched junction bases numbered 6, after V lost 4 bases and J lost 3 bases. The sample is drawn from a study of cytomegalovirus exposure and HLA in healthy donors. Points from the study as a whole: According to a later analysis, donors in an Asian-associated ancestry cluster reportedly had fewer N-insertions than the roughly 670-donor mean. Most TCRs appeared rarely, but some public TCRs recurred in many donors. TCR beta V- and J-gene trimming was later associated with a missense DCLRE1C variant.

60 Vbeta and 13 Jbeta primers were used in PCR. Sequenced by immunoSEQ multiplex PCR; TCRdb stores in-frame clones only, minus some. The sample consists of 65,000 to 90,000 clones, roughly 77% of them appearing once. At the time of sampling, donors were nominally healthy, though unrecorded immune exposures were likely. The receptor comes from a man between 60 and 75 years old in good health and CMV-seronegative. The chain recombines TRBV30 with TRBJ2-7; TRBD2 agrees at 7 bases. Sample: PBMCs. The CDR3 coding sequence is TGTGCCTGGAAGCGGGACCGAAGCTACGAGCAGTACTTC. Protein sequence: CAWKRDRSYEQYF.